Below, 15 T cell receptor beta chains from the same sample are listed, as sequenced in a study of control samples from healthy donors and cancer patients. Clones were sequenced by immunoSEQ multiplex PCR, and TCRdb holds only the in-frame ones, with some missing. The sample carries more than 100,000 clones, about 89% recorded once. The sample consisted of PBMCs. All receptors derive from a man aged 55 to 70 with lung cancer.

The gene calls are TRBV30 and TRBJ1-6; 7 positions agree with TRBD1. The ends lost 8 bases at V and 7 bases at J; junction bases unmatched: 8. The germline V gene has CDR1 GTSNPN and CDR2 SVGIG (reference sequence). The CDR3 runs to 13 residues. CDR3 residues: CAQRTGLNSPLHF. The CDR3 DNA follows: TGTGCCCAACGGACAGGACTGAATTCACCCCTCCACTTT.

The chain is built from TRBV29-1 and TRBJ1-1, with 10 bases fitting TRBD1. CDR3 length equals 14 residues. CDR1 and CDR2 (germline): SQVTM, ANQGSEA. J gave up 4 bases and V 7 bases, and 9 bases lay outside the gene matches. CDR3 sequence: CSDGTGVQGTEAFF. In nucleotides, the CDR3 is TGCAGCGATGGGACAGGGGTACAGGGCACTGAAGCTTTCTTT. Filled out from reference TRBV29-1 and TRBJ1-1, the complete variable domain reads SAVISQKPSRDICQRGTSLTIQCQVDSQVTMMFWYRQQPGQSLTLIATANQGSEATYESGFVIDKFPISRPNLTFSTLTVSNMSPEDSSIYLCSDGTGVQGTEAFFGQGTRLTVV.

The genes are TRBV5-5 and TRBJ1-6; D remains ambiguous. The CDR3 length is 18 residues. Trimming left V 0 bases short and J 6 bases short, with 19 bases between. The germline V gene encodes CDR1 SGHKS and CDR2 YYEKEE (reference sequence). The CDR3 reads CASSLGSDVSFGNSPLHF. Written as DNA, the CDR3 is TGTGCCAGCAGCTTGGGTTCGGACGTCTCATTTGGTAATTCACCCCTCCACTTT. The whole variable domain, filled in from reference TRBV5-5 and TRBJ1-6, reads DAGVTQSPTHLIKTRGQQVTLRCSPISGHKSVSWYQQVLGQGPQFIFQYYEKEERGRGNFPDRFSARQFPNYSSELNVNALLLGDSALYLCASSLGSDVSFGNSPLHFGNGTRLTVT.

This rearrangement joins TRBV5-1 to TRBJ1-6; 7 nucleotides align to TRBD1. The trim removed 5 bases at V and 10 bases at J, leaving 9 bases unmatched. CDR1 SGHRS and CDR2 YFSETQ come from the germline V gene. The CDR3 contains 14 residues. Written as DNA, the CDR3 is TGCGCCAGCAGTAAAACAGGGGACGCATCACCCCTCCACTTT. Translated: CASSKTGDASPLHF.

CDR3 sequence reads: CASRPRLARYNEQFF. DNA of the CDR3: TGTGCCAGCAGGCCCAGACTAGCGCGGTACAATGAGCAGTTCTTC. V and J are TRBV6-5 and TRBJ2-1; 8 bases are shared with TRBD2. Trimming took 6 bases from V and 4 from J; bases not matched to a gene: 8. Germline V gene sequence: CDR1 MNHEY, CDR2 SVGAGI. The CDR3 is 15 amino acids.

This clone was observed once. J is TRBJ1-1 and V is TRBV19; a possible D gene is TRBD1 (5 bases). The CDR3 covers 13 residues. CDR1 LNHDA and CDR2 SQIVND come from the germline V gene (reference sequence). V shed 6 bases and J shed 1 base, with 9 bases lying between them. CDR3 in DNA: TGTGCCAGTAGGGTCGGACAGAACACTGAAGCTTTCTTT. Amino acids: CASRVGQNTEAFF.

The chain carries TRBV27 and TRBJ2-2; D unresolved. The ends were cut back, 5 bases at V and 4 bases at J, with 8 bases in the middle. The CDR3 sequence is 13 residues long. The V gene's germline CDR1 is MNHEY and CDR2 SMNVEV (reference sequence). Here the CDR3 DNA reads TGTGCCAGCAGTCAGTGGTTCACCGGGGAGCTGTTTTTT. It codes for CASSQWFTGELFF.

This clone showed up just a few times. The J gene is TRBJ1-1, the V gene TRBV7-9; TRBD1 is a possible D gene (5 bases). From germline, CDR1 is SEHNR and CDR2 FQNEAQ (reference sequence). The CDR3 extends over 13 amino acids. V dropped 9 bases and J dropped 3 bases, with 14 bases sitting between them. CDR3 DNA sequence: TGTGCCAGTGGCGGGGGATTAGACACTGAAGCTTTCTTT. This translates into CASGGGLDTEAFF.

The V gene is TRBV4-2, the J gene TRBJ2-6; D is perhaps TRBD2 (6 bases). The germline V and J ends were trimmed by 1 base and 2 bases, with 12 bases remaining between them. The CDR3 has 17 residues. Germline CDR1 reads LGHNA; CDR2 reads YNFKEQ. CDR3: CASSQVAGTAGANVLTF. The CDR3 DNA reads as TGTGCCAGCAGCCAAGTGGCAGGGACTGCTGGGGCCAACGTCCTGACTTTC.

The V gene is TRBV7-2, the J gene TRBJ1-1; no firm D call. CDR1 SGHTA and CDR2 FQGNSA come from the germline V gene. V was pared by 0 bases and J by 1 base, with 15 bases between. This CDR3 spans 17 amino acids. For the CDR3, the DNA is TGTGCCAGCAGCTTAGCGTCTACTTTCCAACCGAACACTGAAGCTTTCTTT. Translation gives CASSLASTFQPNTEAFF.

The rearrangement joins TRBV6-6 to TRBJ2-2; D unresolved. Trimming took 5 bases from V and 0 from J, leaving 10 bases between them. CDR3 length: 15 residues. The germline gives CDR1 MNHNY, CDR2 SVGAGI (reference sequence). DNA for the CDR3: TGTGCCAGCAGTAACCCCCGTGCGAACACCGGGGAGCTGTTTTTT. It specifies CASSNPRANTGELFF.

This rearrangement joins TRBV11-2 to TRBJ2-3; D possibly corresponds to TRBD1 (5 bases). Trimming left V 0 bases short and J 6 bases short, with 22 bases between. The CDR3 has 18 residues. The germline V gene encodes CDR1 SGHAT and CDR2 FQNNGV. The CDR3 sequence is CASSLDARQSGTSDTQYF. The CDR3, as DNA: TGTGCCAGCAGCTTAGATGCGAGACAGTCTGGCACATCTGATACGCAGTATTTT.

The gene calls are TRBV6-5 and TRBJ1-1; 8 nucleotides match TRBD1. V lost 2 bases and J lost 5; bases outside the gene matches: 4. From germline, CDR1 is MNHEY and CDR2 SVGAGI. This CDR3 has 14 amino acids. The CDR3 nucleotides read TGTGCCAGCAGTTACGTCAGGGGGCAAACTGAAGCTTTCTTT. Translating gives CASSYVRGQTEAFF.

The rearrangement links TRBV3-1 (or the pseudogene TRBV3-2) to TRBJ2-1; D possibly corresponds to TRBD1 (5 bases). CDR1 is LGHDT and CDR2 is YNNKEL in the germline V gene (reference sequence). The CDR3 is 11 residues long. Trimming stripped 5 bases from V and 12 bases from J, with 11 bases between. CDR3 residues: CASSSPGLQFF. The CDR3 DNA sequence: TGTGCCAGCAGCTCGCCAGGGTTGCAGTTCTTC.

In nucleotides, the CDR3 is TGTGCCAGCTCACGCCGCTCGAGTACCGGGGAGCTGTTTTTT. Its translation is CASSRRSSTGELFF. The J gene is TRBJ2-2, the V gene TRBV18; D remains unclear. The CDR3 is 14 amino acids. Trimming took 4 bases from V and 5 from J, leaving 11 bases between them. Per the germline V gene, CDR1 is KGHSH and CDR2 is LQKENI.